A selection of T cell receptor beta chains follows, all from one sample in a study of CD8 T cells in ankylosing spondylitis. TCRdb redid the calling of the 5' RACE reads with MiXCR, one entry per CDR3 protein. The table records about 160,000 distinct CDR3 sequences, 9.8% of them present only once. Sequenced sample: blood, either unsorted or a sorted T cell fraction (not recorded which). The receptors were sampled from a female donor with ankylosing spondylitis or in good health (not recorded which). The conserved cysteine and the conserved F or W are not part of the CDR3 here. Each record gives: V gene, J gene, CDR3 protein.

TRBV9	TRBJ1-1	ASSQTGSDTEAF
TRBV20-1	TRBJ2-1	SASGPTSGRYEQF
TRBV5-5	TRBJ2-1	ASSVLAGSYNEQF
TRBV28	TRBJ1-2	ASSLGDRALLYGYT
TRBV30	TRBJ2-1	AWSPLSYNEQF
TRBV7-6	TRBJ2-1	ASSLNEATGEQF
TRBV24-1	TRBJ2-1	ATSDSLEKYEQF
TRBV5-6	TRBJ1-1	ASSLAGREVTEAF
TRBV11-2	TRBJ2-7	ASSYPGGPGSYEQY
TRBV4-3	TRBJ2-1	ASSQTRGNEQF
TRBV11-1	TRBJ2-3	ASSPLHLAGEVTDTQY
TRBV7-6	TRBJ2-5	ASSTEVGEETQY
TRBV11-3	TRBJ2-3	ASSTGGSTDTQY
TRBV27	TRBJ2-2	ASSQTSGRALGGELF
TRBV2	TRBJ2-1	ATQPSGVGVEQF
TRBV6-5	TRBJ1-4	ASSYGIEANEKLF
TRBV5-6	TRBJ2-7	ASSFWSASYEQY
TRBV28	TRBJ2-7	ASSPQNYYEQY
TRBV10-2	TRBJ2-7	ASRTPEGWEQY
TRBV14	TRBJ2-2	ASSRSQRETNTGELF
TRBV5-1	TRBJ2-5	ASSFPGGQETQY
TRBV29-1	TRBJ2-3	SGADGGRTDTQY
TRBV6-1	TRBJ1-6	ATKRDVGDDSPLH
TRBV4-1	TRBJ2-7	ASSQDRSSGTSSYEQY
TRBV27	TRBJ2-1	ASRGGWDGRSNEQF
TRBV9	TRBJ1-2	ASSVGQGFGYT
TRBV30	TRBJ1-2	AWSVNTNYGYT
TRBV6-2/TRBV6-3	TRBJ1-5	ASSPALAQPQH
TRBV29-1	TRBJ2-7	SVEVNGRADYEQY
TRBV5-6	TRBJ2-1	ASRARGVGNEQF
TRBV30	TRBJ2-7	AWSGLAGGEQY
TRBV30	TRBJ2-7	AWSTGTGLYEQY
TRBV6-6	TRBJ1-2	ASNPDRSYGYT
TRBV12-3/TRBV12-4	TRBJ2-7	ASSLAGDYEQY
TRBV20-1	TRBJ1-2	SALTGRGGYT
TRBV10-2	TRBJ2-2	ASSPSGSKTGELF
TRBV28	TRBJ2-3	ASSFRSAPDTQY
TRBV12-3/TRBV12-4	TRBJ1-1	ASTQGIGGSEAF
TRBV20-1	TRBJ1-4	SAREGRGGTNEKLF
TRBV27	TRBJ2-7	ASSPRDWGGEQY
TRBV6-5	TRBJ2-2	ASSYSMSGELF
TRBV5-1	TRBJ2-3	ASSPGDSYEPDTQY
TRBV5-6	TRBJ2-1	ASSLVGTAYNEQF
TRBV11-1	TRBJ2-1	ASSPASPYNEQF
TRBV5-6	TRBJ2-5	ASSDGTGQETQY
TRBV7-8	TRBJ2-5	ASSVRLAGGGETQY
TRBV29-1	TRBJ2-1	SVGLDRDEQF
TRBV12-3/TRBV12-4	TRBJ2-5	ASSHTQPLETQY
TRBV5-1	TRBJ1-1	ASSLGGKAAF
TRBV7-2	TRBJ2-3	ASSFWSRGATDTQY
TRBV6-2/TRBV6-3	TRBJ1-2	ANPGQPVDYGYT
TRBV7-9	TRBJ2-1	ASSPFGDNEQF
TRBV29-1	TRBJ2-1	SAEGLLGGSSYNEQF
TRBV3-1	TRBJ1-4	ASSQGTENEKLF